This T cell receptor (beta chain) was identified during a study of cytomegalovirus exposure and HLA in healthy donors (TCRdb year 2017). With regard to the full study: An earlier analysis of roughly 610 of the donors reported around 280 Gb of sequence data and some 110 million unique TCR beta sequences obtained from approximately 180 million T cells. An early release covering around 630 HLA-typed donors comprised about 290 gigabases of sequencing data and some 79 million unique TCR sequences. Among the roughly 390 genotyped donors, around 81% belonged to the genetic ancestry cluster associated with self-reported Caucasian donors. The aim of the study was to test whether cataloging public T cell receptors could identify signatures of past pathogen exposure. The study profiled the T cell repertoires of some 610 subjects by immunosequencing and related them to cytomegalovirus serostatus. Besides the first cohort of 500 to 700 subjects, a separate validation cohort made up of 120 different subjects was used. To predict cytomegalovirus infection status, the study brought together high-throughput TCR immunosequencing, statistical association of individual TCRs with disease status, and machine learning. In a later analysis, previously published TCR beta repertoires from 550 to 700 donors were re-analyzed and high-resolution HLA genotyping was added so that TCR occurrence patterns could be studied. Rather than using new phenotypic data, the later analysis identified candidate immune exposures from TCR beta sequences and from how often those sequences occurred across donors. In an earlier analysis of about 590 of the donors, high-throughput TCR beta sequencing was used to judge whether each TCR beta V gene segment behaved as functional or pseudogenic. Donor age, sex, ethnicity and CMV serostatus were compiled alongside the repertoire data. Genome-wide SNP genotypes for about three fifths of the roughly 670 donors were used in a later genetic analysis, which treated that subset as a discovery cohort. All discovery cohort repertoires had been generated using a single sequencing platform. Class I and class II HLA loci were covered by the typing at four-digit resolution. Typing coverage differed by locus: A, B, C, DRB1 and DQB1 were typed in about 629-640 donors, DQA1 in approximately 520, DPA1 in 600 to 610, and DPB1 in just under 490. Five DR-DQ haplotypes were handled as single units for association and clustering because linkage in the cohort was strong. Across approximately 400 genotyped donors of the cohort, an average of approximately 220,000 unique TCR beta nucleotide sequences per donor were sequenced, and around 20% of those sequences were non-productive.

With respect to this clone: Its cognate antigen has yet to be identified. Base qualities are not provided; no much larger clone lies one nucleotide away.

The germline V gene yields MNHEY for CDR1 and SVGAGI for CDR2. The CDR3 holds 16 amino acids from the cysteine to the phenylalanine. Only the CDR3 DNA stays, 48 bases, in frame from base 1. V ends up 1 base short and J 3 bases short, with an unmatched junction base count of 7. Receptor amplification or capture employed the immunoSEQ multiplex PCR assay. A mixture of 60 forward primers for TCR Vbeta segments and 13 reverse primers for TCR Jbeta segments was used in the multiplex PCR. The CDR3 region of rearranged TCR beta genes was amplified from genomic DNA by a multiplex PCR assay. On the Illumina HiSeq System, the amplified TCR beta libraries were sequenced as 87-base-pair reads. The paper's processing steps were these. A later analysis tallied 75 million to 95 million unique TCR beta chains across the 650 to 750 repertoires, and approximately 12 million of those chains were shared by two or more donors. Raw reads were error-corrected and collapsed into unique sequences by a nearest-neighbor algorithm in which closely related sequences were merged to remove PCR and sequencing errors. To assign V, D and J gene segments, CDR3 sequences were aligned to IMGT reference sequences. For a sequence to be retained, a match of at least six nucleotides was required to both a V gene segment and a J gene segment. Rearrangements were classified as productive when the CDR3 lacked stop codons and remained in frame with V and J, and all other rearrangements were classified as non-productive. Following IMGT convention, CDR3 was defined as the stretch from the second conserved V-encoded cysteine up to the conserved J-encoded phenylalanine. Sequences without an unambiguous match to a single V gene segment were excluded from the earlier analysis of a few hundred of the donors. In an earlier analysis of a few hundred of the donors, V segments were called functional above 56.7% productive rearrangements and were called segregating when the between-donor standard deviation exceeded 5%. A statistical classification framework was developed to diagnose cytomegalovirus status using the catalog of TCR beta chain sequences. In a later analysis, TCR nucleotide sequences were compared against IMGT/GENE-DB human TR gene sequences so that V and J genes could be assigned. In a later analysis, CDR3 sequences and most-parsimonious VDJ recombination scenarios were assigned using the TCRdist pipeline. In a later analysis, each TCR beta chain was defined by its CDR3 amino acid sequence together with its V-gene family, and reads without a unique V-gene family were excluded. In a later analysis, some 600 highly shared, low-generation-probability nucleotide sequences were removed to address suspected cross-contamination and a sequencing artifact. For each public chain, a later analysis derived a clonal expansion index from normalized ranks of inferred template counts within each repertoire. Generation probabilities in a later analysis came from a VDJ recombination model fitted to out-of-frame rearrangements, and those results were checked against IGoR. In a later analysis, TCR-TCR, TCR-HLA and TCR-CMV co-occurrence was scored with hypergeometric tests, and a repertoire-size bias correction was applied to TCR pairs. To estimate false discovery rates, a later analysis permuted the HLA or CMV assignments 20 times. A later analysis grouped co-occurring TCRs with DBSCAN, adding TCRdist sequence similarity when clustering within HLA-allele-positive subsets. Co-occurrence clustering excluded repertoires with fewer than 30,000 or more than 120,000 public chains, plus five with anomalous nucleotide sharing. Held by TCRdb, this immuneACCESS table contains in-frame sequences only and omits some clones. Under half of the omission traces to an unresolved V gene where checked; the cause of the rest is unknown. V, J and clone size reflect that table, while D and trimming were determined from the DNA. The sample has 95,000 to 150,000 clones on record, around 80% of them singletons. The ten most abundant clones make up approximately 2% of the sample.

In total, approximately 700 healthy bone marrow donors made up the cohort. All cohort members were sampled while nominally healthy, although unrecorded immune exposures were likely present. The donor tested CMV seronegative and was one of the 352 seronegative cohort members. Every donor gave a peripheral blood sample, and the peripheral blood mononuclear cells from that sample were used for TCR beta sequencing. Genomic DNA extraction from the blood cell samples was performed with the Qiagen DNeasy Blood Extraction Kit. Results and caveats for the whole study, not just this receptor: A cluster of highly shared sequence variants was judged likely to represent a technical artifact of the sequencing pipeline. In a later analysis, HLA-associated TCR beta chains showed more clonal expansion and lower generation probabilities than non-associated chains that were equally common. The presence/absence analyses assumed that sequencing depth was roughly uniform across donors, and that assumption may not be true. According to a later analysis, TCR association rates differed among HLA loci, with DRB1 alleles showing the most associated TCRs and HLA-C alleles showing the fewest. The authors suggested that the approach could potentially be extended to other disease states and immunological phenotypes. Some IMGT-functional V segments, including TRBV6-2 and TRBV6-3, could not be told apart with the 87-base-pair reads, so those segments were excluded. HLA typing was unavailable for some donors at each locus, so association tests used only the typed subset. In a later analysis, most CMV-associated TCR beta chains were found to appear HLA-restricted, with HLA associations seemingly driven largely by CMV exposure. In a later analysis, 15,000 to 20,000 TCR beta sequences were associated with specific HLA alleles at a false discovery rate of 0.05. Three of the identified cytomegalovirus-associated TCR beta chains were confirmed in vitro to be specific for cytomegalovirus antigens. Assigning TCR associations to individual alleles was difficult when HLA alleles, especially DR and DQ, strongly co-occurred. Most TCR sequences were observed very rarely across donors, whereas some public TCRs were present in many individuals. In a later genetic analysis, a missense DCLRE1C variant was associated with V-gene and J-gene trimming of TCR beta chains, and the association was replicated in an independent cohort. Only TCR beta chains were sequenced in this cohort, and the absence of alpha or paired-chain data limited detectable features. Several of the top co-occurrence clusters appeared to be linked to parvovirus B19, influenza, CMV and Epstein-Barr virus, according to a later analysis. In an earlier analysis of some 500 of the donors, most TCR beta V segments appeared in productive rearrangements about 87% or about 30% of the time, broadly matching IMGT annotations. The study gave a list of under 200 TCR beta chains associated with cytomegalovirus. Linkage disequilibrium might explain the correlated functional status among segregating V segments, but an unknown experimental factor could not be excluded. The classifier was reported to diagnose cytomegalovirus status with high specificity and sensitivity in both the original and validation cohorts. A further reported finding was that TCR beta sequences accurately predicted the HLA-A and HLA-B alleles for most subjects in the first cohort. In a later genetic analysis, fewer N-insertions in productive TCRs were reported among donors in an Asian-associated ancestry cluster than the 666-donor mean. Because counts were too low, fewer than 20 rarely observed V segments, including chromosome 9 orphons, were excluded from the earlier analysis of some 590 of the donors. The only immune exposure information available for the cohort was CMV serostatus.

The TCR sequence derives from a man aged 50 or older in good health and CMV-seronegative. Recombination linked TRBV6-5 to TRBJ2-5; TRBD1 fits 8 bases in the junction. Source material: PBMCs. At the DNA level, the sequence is TGTGCCAGCAGTTACTTAGGGACAGGAGCTAAAGAGACCCAGTACTTC. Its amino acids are CASSYLGTGAKETQYF.